The 23 T cell receptor beta chains presented below share a single source sample, sequenced in a study of blood T cell repertoires in COVID-19. Clones were sequenced by immunoSEQ multiplex PCR, and TCRdb holds only the in-frame ones, with some missing. The sample consists of about 170,000 clones, approximately 87% of them appearing once. Sequenced: peripheral blood. The source is a man aged 18 to 30 with active or convalescent COVID-19.

The J gene is TRBJ2-3, the V gene TRBV27; 10 bases agree with TRBD1. Germline assignment: CDR1 MNHEY and CDR2 SMNVEV (reference sequence). V dropped 4 bases and J dropped 1; count of bases not matched to a gene: 2. This CDR3 comprises 15 residues. The CDR3 loop is CASSSGTGGTDTQYF. In DNA form, the CDR3 reads TGTGCCAGCAGTTCCGGGACAGGGGGCACAGATACGCAGTATTTT.

V and J are TRBV7-9 and TRBJ1-3; a weak D match, TRBD1 (6 bases). CDR3 length: 16 amino acids. Trimming left V 4 bases short and J 2 bases short, with 15 bases between. Germline V gene sequence: CDR1 SEHNR, CDR2 FQNEAQ (reference sequence). In DNA, the CDR3 is TGTGCCAGCAGCTCAGCGCGGACAGCGCCTGGAAACACCATATATTTT. Translation: CASSSARTAPGNTIYF. Drawing the rest from reference TRBV7-9 and TRBJ1-3, the complete variable domain is DTGVSQNPRHKITKRGQNVTFRCDPISEHNRLYWYRQTLGQGPEFLTYFQNEAQLEKSRLLSDRFSAERPKGSFSTLEIQRTEQGDSAMYLCASSSARTAPGNTIYFGEGSWLTVV.

The chain uses TRBV2 and TRBJ1-4; 8 bases line up with TRBD1. The CDR3 has 14 residues. Germline V gene lookup returns CDR1 SNHLY and CDR2 FYNNEI. After removal of 4 bases from V and 6 bases from J, the junction contained 4 bases not matched to a gene. Here the CDR3 reads CASSGPTGDEKLFF. CDR3 nucleotides: TGTGCCAGCAGTGGACCGACAGGGGATGAAAAACTGTTTTTT.

This chain connects TRBV4-2 to TRBJ1-5; weak D call: TRBD1 (5 bases). CDR3 length equals 15 residues. Trimming cost V 6 bases and J 0 bases, with 12 bases left between them. Germline-derived CDR1 and CDR2 are LGHNA and YNFKEQ. This CDR3 reads CASSYTTDSNQPQHF. DNA for the CDR3: TGTGCCAGCAGTTACACGACAGATAGCAATCAGCCCCAGCATTTT.

This clone turned up a few times. V usage is TRBV4-1 and J usage is TRBJ1-2; 10 positions match TRBD1. CDR1 is MGHRA, CDR2 YSYEKL, per germline. The J segment lost 5 bases and the V segment lost 2 bases, leaving 5 bases of the junction unmatched. The CDR3 contains 15 residues. For the CDR3, the DNA is TGCGCCAGCAGCCAAATTGGGACAGGGGTGTATGGCTACACCTTC. This sequence encodes CASSQIGTGVYGYTF.

The chain has TRBV27 and TRBJ2-3; D is unclear. The V and J ends lost 10 bases and 0 bases respectively, with 11 bases between them. The CDR3 loop spans 13 amino acids. Germline assignment: CDR1 MNHEY and CDR2 SMNVEV (reference sequence). The CDR3 nucleotides are TGTGCCACCTCCGGGTATAGCACAGATACGCAGTATTTT. Translation: CATSGYSTDTQYF.

This chain joins TRBV24-1 and TRBJ1-2; 8 bases fit TRBD1. The ends lost 6 bases at V and 5 bases at J; junction bases unmatched: 7. The CDR3 totals 14 residues. Germline CDR1 and CDR2: KGHDR and SFDVKD. The CDR3, as DNA: TGTGCCACCAGTACAGGGGGACGGGAGTATGGCTACACCTTC. Its translation: CATSTGGREYGYTF.

J is TRBJ1-5 and V is TRBV5-8; no clear D gene. The V and J ends lost 0 bases and 1 base respectively, with 11 bases between them. There are 16 residues in the CDR3. Looked up from germline, CDR1 is SGHTS and CDR2 is YDEGEE. The CDR3 DNA reads as TGTGCCAGCAGCTTGGCCACGACAAGGAGCAATCAGCCCCAGCATTTT. This encodes CASSLATTRSNQPQHF. The whole variable domain, filled in from reference TRBV5-8 and TRBJ1-5, reads EAGVTQSPTHLIKTRGQQATLRCSPISGHTSVYWYQQALGLGLQFLLWYDEGEERNRGNFPPRFSGRQFPNYSSELNVNALELEDSALYLCASSLATTRSNQPQHFGDGTRLSIL.

The chain joins TRBV18 to TRBJ2-3; a possible D gene is TRBD1 (5 bases). CDR3 length equals 13 residues. CDR1 and CDR2 from the germline V gene are KGHSH and LQKENI. Trimming took 4 bases from V and 9 from J, leaving 14 bases between them. In DNA form, the CDR3 reads TGTGCCAGCTCACGGTTGGAAGACAGCACGCAGTATTTT. This encodes CASSRLEDSTQYF.

The chain uses TRBV4-1 and TRBJ2-3; 8 positions match TRBD2. Germline CDR1 reads MGHRA; CDR2 reads YSYEKL. This CDR3 has 15 amino acids. The J segment lost 5 bases and the V segment lost 0 bases, leaving 4 bases of the junction unmatched. The CDR3 spells CASSQEGGGRDTQYF. The CDR3 region has the DNA TGCGCCAGCAGCCAAGAGGGCGGGGGGAGAGATACGCAGTATTTT.

This chain links TRBV5-1 with TRBJ2-2; D is possibly TRBD2 (7 bases). This CDR3 spans 15 amino acids. Germline V gene data show CDR1 as SGHRS and CDR2 as YFSETQ. V dropped 4 bases and J dropped 5 bases, with 15 bases sitting between them. CDR3 protein: CASSGYGGRTGELFF. The CDR3 region has the DNA TGCGCCAGCAGCGGATACGGGGGGCGGACCGGGGAGCTGTTTTTT.

This chain links TRBV5-1 with TRBJ2-1; the D is unclear. Between the trimmed V and J ends, which lost 0 bases and 5 bases, there was a span of 15 bases. CDR3 size: 16 residues. Germline V lookup: CDR1 SGHRS, CDR2 YFSETQ. This CDR3 is CASSLGAVVANNEQFF. The CDR3 region has the DNA TGCGCCAGCAGCTTGGGGGCAGTAGTGGCAAACAATGAGCAGTTCTTC.

The chain employs TRBV2 and TRBJ1-5; 9 bases align to TRBD1. Germline-derived CDR1 and CDR2 are SNHLY and FYNNEI. The CDR3 length is 15 residues. J was trimmed by 1 base and V by 7 bases; bases with no gene match: 5. CDR3 in amino acids: CASTRQGVSNQPQHF. The CDR3 DNA reads TGTGCCAGCACGCGACAGGGGGTGAGCAATCAGCCCCAGCATTTT.

V usage is TRBV3-1 (or the pseudogene TRBV3-2) and J usage is TRBJ1-1; TRBD1 agrees at 7 bases. CDR3 length equals 14 residues. J lost 4 bases, V lost 2 bases, and 4 bases had no gene match. Germline V gives CDR1 LGHDT, CDR2 YNNKEL (reference sequence). The CDR3 DNA follows: TGTGCCAGCAGCCAAAAACAGGGGTCCACTGAAGCTTTCTTT. This translates into CASSQKQGSTEAFF.

The chain employs TRBV11-2 and TRBJ1-1; 8 bases match TRBD1. The CDR3 has 12 residues. Germline CDR1 SGHAT, CDR2 FQNNGV. J lost 8 bases, V lost 5 bases, and 4 bases had no gene match. The CDR3 spells CASSRDRQEAFF. CDR3 sequence (DNA): TGTGCCAGCAGCCGGGACAGGCAAGAAGCTTTCTTT.

This CDR3 is CSVGGQTSYGYTF. The CDR3 DNA sequence: TGCAGCGTTGGCGGACAGACCTCCTATGGCTACACCTTC. The chain recombines TRBV29-1 with TRBJ1-2; the D gene is possibly TRBD1 (6 bases). Germline V gene lookup returns CDR1 SQVTM and CDR2 ANQGSEA. The CDR3 contains 13 residues. Trimming pared 4 bases from V and 4 bases from J, leaving 13 bases between.

The V gene is TRBV5-6, the J gene TRBJ2-7; 7 bases are a match to TRBD1. The CDR3 has 13 amino acids. Germline V CDR1 and CDR2: SGHDT, YYEEEE. The V gene end was trimmed by 5 bases and the J gene end by 5 bases; junction bases not matched to a gene: 7. This CDR3 reads CASSAGGWDEQYF. DNA of the CDR3: TGTGCCAGCAGTGCAGGGGGTTGGGACGAGCAGTACTTC.

In DNA form, the CDR3 reads TGTGCCAGCAGTATTCGGACAGGTTCCTCCATGAACACTGAAGCTTTCTTT. Its protein is CASSIRTGSSMNTEAFF. V gene TRBV28 combines with J gene TRBJ1-1, with 7 bases fitting TRBD1. CDR3 size: 17 residues. After removal of 5 bases from V and 0 bases from J, the junction contained 12 bases not matched to a gene. Germline CDR1 reads MDHEN; CDR2 reads SYDVKM.

This clone turned up a few times. This chain links TRBV6-5 with TRBJ1-6; D ambiguous. Trimming took 2 bases from V and 7 from J, leaving 6 bases between them. The germline V gene has CDR1 MNHEY and CDR2 SVGAGI. CDR3 length: 13 amino acids. The CDR3 spells CASSYGRNSPLHF. The DNA for the CDR3 is TGTGCCAGCAGTTACGGCAGGAATTCACCCCTCCACTTT.

The chain employs TRBV6-2 or TRBV6-3 and TRBJ2-7, with D maybe TRBD2 (5 bases). The CDR3 spans 13 residues. Germline CDR1 reads MNHEY; CDR2 reads SVGEGT. The V end was cut by 2 bases, the J end by 9 bases, with 14 bases between. As DNA, the CDR3 is TGTGCCAGCAGTTACGGGGTTAGTAGCGTGCAGTACTTC. Amino acids: CASSYGVSSVQYF.

The chain joins TRBV12-3 or TRBV12-4 to TRBJ2-7, with 7 bases lining up with TRBD1. The CDR3 is 13 residues long. The V segment lost 6 bases and the J segment 4 bases; nucleotides outside the gene matches: 6. CDR3 bases: TGTGCCAGCAGCCCGGGACAGAAATACGAGCAGTACTTC. Translating it yields CASSPGQKYEQYF.

This chain joins TRBV5-6 and TRBJ1-2; 7 nucleotides line up with TRBD1. Germline-derived CDR1 and CDR2 are SGHDT and YYEEEE. V was clipped by 5 bases and J by 3 bases; unmatched bases: 10. CDR3 size: 15 residues. The CDR3 DNA reads TGTGCCAGCAGTGTGACAGGGAGCTCTTACTATGGCTACACCTTC. Encoded protein: CASSVTGSSYYGYTF.

CDR3 bases: TGCGCCAGCAGCTCGGGACTAGCGGGGGGACGCTACGAGCAGTACGTC. Its protein product is CASSSGLAGGRYEQYV. The chain links TRBV5-1 to TRBJ2-7, with 15 nucleotides matching TRBD2. The CDR3 contains 16 residues. Per germline, CDR1 SGHRS and CDR2 YFSETQ. Trimming at V came to 3 bases and at J to 3 bases, leaving 4 bases not matched to a gene.